The 30 T cell receptor beta chains below come from one sample, sequenced in a study of response to subunit inactivated influenza vaccine. MiXCR, run by TCRdb on the RT-PCR reads, gives a single entry per CDR3 protein. The sample has roughly 670,000 distinct CDR3 sequences, 14% seen once. The sample in question was PBMCs from blood, obtained approximately 15 days before vaccination. All receptors derive from a man between 50 and 59 years old who received an inactivated influenza vaccine.

Regarding this clonotype: This could be a read error, since a much larger clone is one nucleotide away. The chain uses TRBV7-9 and TRBJ2-7; D gene ambiguous. The germline gives CDR1 SEHNR, CDR2 FQNEAQ (reference sequence). The CDR3 extends over 12 amino acids. This CDR3 reads CAGSRSDYEQYF. In DNA form, the CDR3 reads TGTGCCGGCAGCCGATCTGACTACGAGCAGTACTTC.

J is TRBJ2-5 and V is TRBV3-1; D tentatively fits TRBD1 or TRBD2 (6 bases each). Between the trimmed V and J ends, which lost 0 bases and 5 bases, there was a span of 13 bases. Germline loops: CDR1 LGHDT, CDR2 YNNKEL (reference sequence). There are 15 residues in the CDR3. The DNA of the CDR3 is TGTGCCAGCAGCCAAGACTGGGGGGCGCAGGAGACCCAGTACTTC. Protein: CASSQDWGAQETQYF.

The chain is built from TRBV20-1 and TRBJ2-3; D not certain. This CDR3 is 14 amino acids long. Trimming cost V 2 bases and J 0 bases, with 9 bases left between them. Germline V gene data show CDR1 as DFQATT and CDR2 as SNEGSKA (reference sequence). The CDR3 DNA is TGCAGTGCTAGAAATCTAGTTAGCACAGATACGCAGTATTTT. Translation: CSARNLVSTDTQYF.

The CDR3 is CASSPNLGLAGADTQYF. The CDR3, as DNA: TGCGCCAGCAGCCCTAACCTGGGACTAGCGGGGGCAGATACGCAGTATTTT. The rearrangement joins TRBV5-1 to TRBJ2-3, with 14 bases aligning to TRBD2. Germline V gene sequence: CDR1 SGHRS, CDR2 YFSETQ. The CDR3 sequence is 17 residues long. J gave up 4 bases and V 4 bases, and 8 bases lay outside the gene matches.

This clonotype was observed at least ten times. The chain carries TRBV11-2 and TRBJ2-1; D not certain. V was pared by 5 bases and J by 5 bases, with 13 bases between. The CDR3 length is 14 residues. Germline-derived CDR1 and CDR2 are SGHAT and FQNNGV. Here the CDR3 DNA reads TGTGCCAGCAGCCTTCGATTCAACGACAATGAGCAGTTCTTC. Translation gives CASSLRFNDNEQFF. Using reference TRBV11-2 and TRBJ2-1 for the parts outside the CDR3, the full variable domain is EAGVAQSPRYKIIEKRQSVAFWCNPISGHATLYWYQQILGQGPKLLIQFQNNGVVDDSQLPKDRFSAERLKGVDSTLKIQPAKLEDSAVYLCASSLRFNDNEQFFGPGTRLTVL.

The rearrangement uses TRBV7-9 and TRBJ2-7, with 9 positions matching TRBD1. There are 14 residues in the CDR3. Germline V gene sequence: CDR1 SEHNR, CDR2 FQNEAQ (reference sequence). V was pared by 5 bases and J by 7 bases, with 9 bases of the junction left unmatched. In DNA, the CDR3 is TGTGCCAGCAGCAACCGGGACAGGGTGTCGGAGCAGTACTTC. It specifies CASSNRDRVSEQYF.

This clonotype occurred a few times. This rearrangement joins TRBV5-1 to TRBJ2-5; TRBD2 is a possible D gene (6 bases). Trimming cost V 3 bases and J 5 bases, with 17 bases left between them. The CDR3 contains 15 residues. CDR1 is SGHRS, CDR2 YFSETQ, per germline. In DNA form, the CDR3 reads TGCGCCAGCAGCTCTGATGTCGGGGGAGCGGAGACCCAGTACTTC. This codes for CASSSDVGGAETQYF.

The V and J genes are TRBV12-3 or TRBV12-4 and TRBJ2-7; 14 nucleotides line up with TRBD2. This CDR3 is built from 17 residues. Trimming cost V 5 bases and J 3 bases; bases outside gene matches: 9. The CDR3 DNA reads TGTGCCAGCAGTCCCGGGACTAGCGGGAGACACAACTACGAGCAGTACTTC. Encoded protein: CASSPGTSGRHNYEQYF.

At least ten counts were recorded for this clonotype. The chain links TRBV15 to TRBJ2-5, with D maybe TRBD1 (6 bases). Looked up from germline, CDR1 is LNHNV and CDR2 is YYDKDF (reference sequence). This CDR3 contains 15 residues. Trimming took off 1 base at V and 2 bases at J, with 11 bases between the two ends. CDR3 protein: CATSRAGGQQETQYF. Here the CDR3 DNA reads TGTGCCACCAGCAGAGCCGGAGGACAGCAAGAGACCCAGTACTTC.

The chain is built from TRBV7-9 and TRBJ2-7; 7 bases map to TRBD2. After removal of 5 bases from V and 6 bases from J, the junction contained 13 bases not matched to a gene. Germline V gene lookup returns CDR1 SEHNR and CDR2 FQNEAQ (reference sequence). The CDR3 totals 15 residues. DNA for the CDR3: TGTGCCAGCAGCCCCCAAGGGAGGGCCATGGTCGAGCAGTACTTC. Protein sequence: CASSPQGRAMVEQYF. The entire variable domain, with the rest obtained from reference TRBV7-9 and TRBJ2-7, is as follows: DTGVSQNPRHKITKRGQNVTFRCDPISEHNRLYWYRQTLGQGPEFLTYFQNEAQLEKSRLLSDRFSAERPKGSFSTLEIQRTEQGDSAMYLCASSPQGRAMVEQYFGPGTRLTVT.

The rearrangement joins TRBV12-3 or TRBV12-4 to TRBJ2-3; D may be TRBD1 or TRBD2 (6 bases each). The V and J ends lost 6 bases and 2 bases respectively, with 21 bases between them. This CDR3 is 17 amino acids long. CDR3 sequence: CASSTPRGVRFTDTQYF. The CDR3, as DNA: TGTGCCAGCAGCACCCCGAGGGGGGTGCGATTCACAGATACGCAGTATTTT.

V usage is TRBV25-1 and J usage is TRBJ1-1; tentatively, D is TRBD1 (5 bases). CDR1 is MGHDK and CDR2 is SYGVNS in the germline V gene. The CDR3 sequence is 14 residues long. V lost 5 bases and J 5 bases, leaving 15 bases between the germline ends. CDR3 sequence reads: CASSRAGGGTEAFF. CDR3 nucleotides: TGTGCCAGCAGTAGGGCTGGGGGGGGGACTGAAGCTTTCTTT.

CDR3 DNA: TGTGCCAGCAGTGAAATTGGGGGCAACTACGAGCAGTACTTC. Protein product: CASSEIGGNYEQYF. The chain links TRBV2 to TRBJ2-7; maybe TRBD1 (6 bases). Trimming cost V 2 bases and J 3 bases, with 11 bases left between them. Germline CDR1 and CDR2: SNHLY and FYNNEI. The CDR3 totals 14 residues.

This chain links TRBV4-1 with TRBJ2-3, with 8 bases that match TRBD2. The CDR3 covers 17 residues. V lost 3 bases and J lost 2; bases outside the gene matches: 10. CDR1 and CDR2 from the germline V gene are MGHRA and YSYEKL. CDR3 bases: TGCGCCAGCAGCCAGTACAACAGCGGGGGTTTCACAGATACGCAGTATTTT. This translates into CASSQYNSGGFTDTQYF.

The chain uses TRBV30 and TRBJ2-1; 8 nucleotides align to TRBD1. The CDR3 runs to 14 residues. J lost 3 bases, V lost 5 bases, and 6 bases had no gene match. Per germline, CDR1 GTSNPN and CDR2 SVGIG (reference sequence). The CDR3 is CAWDRTGRYNEQFF. The DNA of the CDR3 is TGTGCCTGGGACCGGACAGGGCGCTACAATGAGCAGTTCTTC.

The rearrangement links TRBV4-2 to TRBJ1-3; D uncertain. V lost 0 bases and J 1 base, leaving 19 bases between the germline ends. Germline CDR1 reads LGHNA; CDR2 reads YNFKEQ. This CDR3 spans 19 amino acids. The CDR3, as DNA: TGTGCCAGCAGCCAAGATCTGTTTCCCCGCAGAAATTCTGGAAACACCATATATTTT. Its protein is CASSQDLFPRRNSGNTIYF.

This clonotype came up once. The CDR3 bases are TGTGCCAGCAGTTTGGTAGGGCCCACCCAAGAGACCCAGTACTTC. Protein product: CASSLVGPTQETQYF. The chain uses TRBV27 and TRBJ2-5; D gene uncertain. V lost 3 bases to trimming and J lost 1 base, with 12 bases between them. The CDR3 has 15 amino acids. Germline CDR1 is MNHEY and CDR2 is SMNVEV (reference sequence).

This chain connects TRBV28 to TRBJ2-7, with a tentative D call TRBD2 (6 bases). The CDR3 is made up of 13 amino acids. With 6 bases removed from V and 8 bases from J, the gap between germline ends came to 17 bases. Germline V gene lookup returns CDR1 MDHEN and CDR2 SYDVKM. CDR3 coding DNA: TGTGCCAGCAGGGACACGGGAGAAGTAAAGCAGTACTTC. Its translation: CASRDTGEVKQYF. Looking up the rest from reference TRBV28 and TRBJ2-7 gives the full variable domain: DVKVTQSSRYLVKRTGEKVFLECVQDMDHENMFWYRQDPGLGLRLIYFSYDVKMKEKGDIPEGYSVSREKKERFSLILESASTNQTSMYLCASRDTGEVKQYFGPGTRLTVT.

This clonotype has just a few counts. V is TRBV28 and J is TRBJ2-3; maybe TRBD1 (6 bases). The V end lost 2 bases, the J end lost 1 base, and 13 bases lay between the germline ends. Looked up from germline, CDR1 is MDHEN and CDR2 is SYDVKM. The length of the CDR3 is 16 residues. This CDR3 is CASSLVGGLGTDTQYF. In DNA form, the CDR3 reads TGTGCCAGCAGTTTAGTTGGGGGCCTCGGCACAGATACGCAGTATTTT. The entire variable domain, with the rest obtained from reference TRBV28 and TRBJ2-3, is as follows: DVKVTQSSRYLVKRTGEKVFLECVQDMDHENMFWYRQDPGLGLRLIYFSYDVKMKEKGDIPEGYSVSREKKERFSLILESASTNQTSMYLCASSLVGGLGTDTQYFGPGTRLTVL.

The J gene is TRBJ2-7, the V gene TRBV4-1; perhaps TRBD1 as D (6 bases). From germline, CDR1 is MGHRA and CDR2 YSYEKL. Trimming removed 2 bases at V and 6 bases at J, with 17 bases between. The CDR3 consists of 15 residues. The CDR3 region is CASSQQGPTMGEQYF. CDR3 DNA sequence: TGCGCCAGCAGCCAACAGGGGCCCACCATGGGCGAGCAGTACTTC.

This chain connects TRBV6-2 or TRBV6-3 to TRBJ2-1; 8 nucleotides align to TRBD2. The CDR3 totals 16 residues. From germline, CDR1 is MNHEY and CDR2 SVGEGT. The J segment lost 0 bases and the V segment lost 6 bases, leaving 7 bases of the junction unmatched. The DNA of the CDR3 is TGTGCCAGCAGGAAGGAGGGGACTAGCTCCTACAATGAGCAGTTCTTC. Translating it yields CASRKEGTSSYNEQFF.

This clonotype was seen at least ten times. The chain links TRBV29-1 to TRBJ2-1; 11 bases are a match to TRBD2. Losses at the gene ends were 6 bases for V and 4 bases for J; bases not matched to a gene: 14. This CDR3 spans 17 amino acids. Per the germline V gene, CDR1 is SQVTM and CDR2 is ANQGSEA. CDR3 DNA: TGCAGCGTCGATATTATCCCAATAGCGGGAGGGTACAATGAGCAGTTCTTC. Translating gives CSVDIIPIAGGYNEQFF.

J is TRBJ2-7 and V is TRBV9; 7 nucleotides match TRBD1. The CDR3 extends over 14 amino acids. Looked up from germline, CDR1 is SGDLS and CDR2 is YYNGEE. With V trimmed by 4 bases and J by 3 bases, 7 bases remained unmatched. Here the CDR3 reads CASSLSDRLYEQYF. CDR3 nucleotides: TGTGCCAGCAGCCTATCGGACAGGCTCTACGAGCAGTACTTC.

J is TRBJ1-3 and V is TRBV6-1, with D uncertain. The V gene lost 4 bases and the J gene lost 4 bases, with 8 bases spanning the gap. Germline CDR1 reads MNHNS; CDR2 reads SASEGT. The CDR3 has 13 amino acids. CDR3 DNA: TGTGCCAGCAGTGCGGACGCAGGAAACACCATATATTTT. Its protein is CASSADAGNTIYF.

This clonotype was observed a handful of times. CDR3 protein: CASSPIMAENQPQHF. For the CDR3, the DNA is TGTGCCAGCAGCCCCATTATGGCAGAAAATCAGCCCCAGCATTTT. The chain carries TRBV16 and TRBJ1-5; D gene unclear. Trimming pared 4 bases from V and 4 bases from J, leaving 14 bases between. Per the germline V gene, CDR1 is KGHSY and CDR2 is FQNENV. CDR3 length equals 15 residues. The whole variable domain, remainder taken from reference TRBV16 and TRBJ1-5, is GEEVAQTPKHLVRGEGQKAKLYCAPIKGHSYVFWYQQVLKNEFKFLISFQNENVFDETGMPKERFSAKCLPNSPCSLEIQATKLEDSAVYFCASSPIMAENQPQHFGDGTRLSIL.

The chain joins TRBV9 to TRBJ2-3; the D is unclear. With 0 bases removed from V and 0 bases from J, the gap between germline ends came to 11 bases. The CDR3 spans 16 residues. Germline CDR1 and CDR2: SGDLS and YYNGEE. CDR3 loop: CASSVGTGFSTDTQYF. In DNA form, the CDR3 reads TGTGCCAGCAGCGTAGGAACGGGTTTTAGCACAGATACGCAGTATTTT.

J is TRBJ2-2 and V is TRBV12-3 or TRBV12-4; 9 bases align to TRBD1. With 6 bases clipped from V and 1 base from J, the junction kept 9 bases outside the gene matches. The CDR3 is 17 residues long. The chain's CDR3 is CASSLHAGQGNTGELFF. The DNA of the CDR3 is TGTGCCAGCAGCCTACACGCGGGACAGGGGAACACCGGGGAGCTGTTTTTT.

J is TRBJ2-7 and V is TRBV27; perhaps TRBD1 as D (6 bases). Trimming removed 6 bases from V and 3 bases from J, with 12 bases in between. Germline V gives CDR1 MNHEY, CDR2 SMNVEV (reference sequence). This CDR3 is 13 amino acids long. CDR3 protein: CASRAGVNYEQYF. In DNA, the CDR3 is TGTGCCAGCAGGGCAGGGGTGAACTACGAGCAGTACTTC.

This clonotype was counted ten times or more. J is TRBJ2-7 and V is TRBV27; D gene unclear. This CDR3 comprises 13 residues. Germline V gene data show CDR1 as MNHEY and CDR2 as SMNVEV (reference sequence). Trimming took 0 bases from V and 4 from J, leaving 7 bases between them. The CDR3 region is CASSLSPHYEQYF. CDR3 DNA: TGTGCCAGCAGTTTATCCCCACATTACGAGCAGTACTTC.

V is TRBV20-1 and J is TRBJ1-4; 7 bases are shared with TRBD1. The CDR3 has 15 residues. Trimming at V came to 3 bases and at J to 3 bases, leaving 7 bases not matched to a gene. Germline CDR1 and CDR2: DFQATT and SNEGSKA (reference sequence). The CDR3 loop reads CSARTGFSANEKLFF. CDR3 in DNA: TGCAGTGCTAGGACAGGGTTCTCTGCTAATGAAAAACTGTTTTTT.